Each of the 30 T cell receptor beta chains below was sequenced from the same sample in a study of T cell responses to AZD1222 COVID-19 vaccine. The assay was immunoSEQ multiplex PCR, and TCRdb's table has in-frame clones only and misses some. The sample lists 120,000 or so clones, 85% to 90% occurring once. Specimen: peripheral blood, collected on day 0 of AZD1222 vaccination. These receptors all come from an adult in good health.

The chain couples TRBV18 to TRBJ1-2; no reliable D call. The CDR3 extends over 15 amino acids. V lost 0 bases and J lost 4, with 12 bases in between. Germline CDR1 and CDR2: KGHSH and LQKENI. The CDR3 region is CASSPPSRNPYGYTF. Written as DNA, the CDR3 is TGTGCCAGCTCACCACCTAGCAGGAACCCCTATGGCTACACCTTC.

V is TRBV3-1 (or the pseudogene TRBV3-2) and J is TRBJ2-4; D uncertain. CDR1 LGHDT and CDR2 YNNKEL come from the germline V gene (reference sequence). The ends were cut back, 0 bases at V and 0 bases at J, with 9 bases in the middle. The CDR3 runs 16 residues. The CDR3 here is CASSQDEALAKNIQYF. CDR3 coding DNA: TGTGCCAGCAGCCAAGATGAGGCCTTAGCCAAAAACATTCAGTACTTC.

The V call is TRBV10-3, the J call TRBJ2-7; 8 nucleotides match TRBD1. V lost 0 bases to trimming and J lost 3 bases; unmatched junction nucleotides: 4. The germline V gene has CDR1 ENHRY and CDR2 SYGVKD. There are 15 residues in the CDR3. CDR3 sequence: CAISESNRGYYEQYF. The CDR3 region has the DNA TGTGCCATCAGTGAGTCGAACAGGGGGTACTACGAGCAGTACTTC.

The J gene is TRBJ2-2, the V gene TRBV5-1, with 8 positions matching TRBD1. Germline CDR1 reads SGHRS; CDR2 reads YFSETQ. The trim removed 0 bases at V and 5 bases at J, leaving 0 bases unmatched. There are 14 residues in the CDR3. The CDR3 coding sequence is TGCGCCAGCAGCTTGGACAGGGGGACCGGGGAGCTGTTTTTT. Amino acid sequence: CASSLDRGTGELFF.

The chain uses TRBV7-2 and TRBJ2-7; D might be TRBD1 (6 bases). Germline lookup yields CDR1 SGHTA and CDR2 FQGNSA. The CDR3 is made up of 14 amino acids. Trimming shortened V by 5 bases and J by 0 bases, and 11 bases separated the two germline ends. The CDR3 region is CASSADSYSYEQYF. The CDR3 DNA reads TGTGCCAGCAGCGCGGACAGCTACTCCTACGAGCAGTACTTC. Drawing the rest from reference TRBV7-2 and TRBJ2-7, the complete variable domain is GAGVSQSPSNKVTEKGKDVELRCDPISGHTALYWYRQSLGQGLEFLIYFQGNSAPDKSGLPSDRFSAERTGGSVSTLTIQRTQQEDSAVYLCASSADSYSYEQYFGPGTRLTVT.

The chain links TRBV10-3 to TRBJ1-1; a possible D gene is TRBD1 (5 bases). The germline V and J ends were trimmed by 6 bases and 1 base, with 12 bases remaining between them. From germline, CDR1 is ENHRY and CDR2 SYGVKD. The CDR3 runs to 14 residues. The CDR3 region has the DNA TGTGCCATCAGCCTCAGGGAGAAGAACACTGAAGCTTTCTTT. Translated: CAISLREKNTEAFF.

This chain uses TRBV7-9 with TRBJ2-7; tentatively, D is TRBD2 (6 bases). The CDR3 is 12 residues long. Germline V gene sequence: CDR1 SEHNR, CDR2 FQNEAQ (reference sequence). Trimming cost V 5 bases and J 4 bases, with 9 bases left between them. CDR3 residues: CASSPDYYEQYF. The CDR3 region has the DNA TGTGCCAGCAGCCCGGACTATTACGAGCAGTACTTC.

The chain combines TRBV27 with TRBJ1-5; no definite D call. V shed 5 bases and J shed 3 bases, with 14 bases lying between them. Per the germline V gene, CDR1 is MNHEY and CDR2 is SMNVEV (reference sequence). CDR3 length equals 15 residues. DNA for the CDR3: TGTGCCAGCAGTCCCTCTGCGGCGGTCAATCAGCCCCAGCATTTT. It codes for CASSPSAAVNQPQHF.

The V call is TRBV7-9, the J call TRBJ2-1; the D call may be TRBD1 or TRBD2 (5 bases each). Germline CDR1 is SEHNR and CDR2 is FQNEAQ (reference sequence). Trimming took off 1 base at V and 5 bases at J, with 12 bases between the two ends. The length of the CDR3 is 15 residues. CDR3 sequence (DNA): TGTGCCAGCAGCTTAGACCTCCGGGGCCACAATGAGCAGTTCTTC. Translated, it gives CASSLDLRGHNEQFF.

This CDR3 is CASRGTGEYNEQFF. DNA for the CDR3: TGTGCCAGCAGAGGGACAGGGGAGTACAATGAGCAGTTCTTC. The chain combines TRBV2 with TRBJ2-1, with 10 bases that match TRBD1. There are 14 residues in the CDR3. V trimming: 6 bases; J trimming: 4 bases; junction bases outside the gene matches: 3. Germline CDR1 is SNHLY and CDR2 is FYNNEI.

This clone was recorded only once. V usage is TRBV7-3 and J usage is TRBJ1-1; D might be TRBD1 (6 bases). Germline lookup yields CDR1 SGHTA and CDR2 FQGTGA. The CDR3 covers 13 residues. The V and J ends lost 5 bases and 4 bases respectively, with 11 bases between them. The CDR3 region is CASSPQGFTEAFF. The CDR3 nucleotides are TGTGCCAGCAGCCCGCAGGGGTTCACTGAAGCTTTCTTT.

V gene TRBV7-2 combines with J gene TRBJ2-1; TRBD2 agrees at 8 bases. The germline gives CDR1 SGHTA, CDR2 FQGNSA. J gave up 5 bases and V 1 base, and 10 bases lay outside the gene matches. The CDR3 length is 17 residues. This CDR3 is CASSLERGGGRNNEQFF. Here the CDR3 DNA reads TGTGCCAGCAGCTTAGAAAGAGGCGGGGGGCGGAACAATGAGCAGTTCTTC.

This clone was seen just once. This chain joins TRBV11-1 and TRBJ2-1, with 10 bases fitting TRBD2. This CDR3 comprises 15 residues. Germline-derived CDR1 and CDR2 are SGHAT and FQDESV (reference sequence). The V segment lost 3 bases and the J segment 9 bases; nucleotides outside the gene matches: 8. The CDR3 is CASSFATSGASEQFF. The CDR3, as DNA: TGTGCCAGCAGCTTCGCAACTAGCGGGGCCAGTGAGCAGTTCTTC.

J is TRBJ1-4 and V is TRBV9; 12 bases match TRBD1. Germline assignment: CDR1 SGDLS and CDR2 YYNGEE. Germline trimming cut 8 bases from V and 3 bases from J; bases unmatched to any gene: 14. This CDR3 contains 18 residues. The CDR3 nucleotides read TGTGCCAGAACCCCCGTCCGGGACAGGGGGCAAGCTAATGAAAAACTGTTTTTT. Translating gives CARTPVRDRGQANEKLFF.

The chain has TRBV10-3 and TRBJ1-2, with 7 bases matching TRBD1. Trimming removed 0 bases from V and 4 bases from J; junction bases left unmatched: 5. CDR1 and CDR2 (germline): ENHRY, SYGVKD. The CDR3 contains 15 residues. This CDR3 reads CAISESLGGGYGYTF. The CDR3 DNA is TGTGCCATCAGTGAGTCGCTAGGGGGCGGCTATGGCTACACCTTC.

This rearrangement joins TRBV10-3 to TRBJ2-3; no firm D call. V lost 3 bases and J 2 bases, leaving 9 bases between the germline ends. CDR3 length equals 14 residues. Looked up from germline, CDR1 is ENHRY and CDR2 is SYGVKD. The CDR3 nucleotides are TGTGCCATCAGTGAAGTCCTAGTCACAGATACGCAGTATTTT. Its translation: CAISEVLVTDTQYF.

The rearrangement links TRBV9 to TRBJ2-2; the D gene could be TRBD1 or TRBD2 (5 bases each). Germline assignment: CDR1 SGDLS and CDR2 YYNGEE. The CDR3 spans 15 residues. V was shortened by 4 bases and J by 2 bases, with 12 bases between the two germline ends. The CDR3 region has the DNA TGTGCCAGCAGCCCCCCGGGGACCAACACCGGGGAGCTGTTTTTT. Its translation: CASSPPGTNTGELFF.

The chain has TRBV9 and TRBJ2-3; D is unresolved. This CDR3 contains 17 residues. The V end was cut by 3 bases, the J end by 0 bases, with 17 bases between. Germline V gives CDR1 SGDLS, CDR2 YYNGEE. Here the CDR3 DNA reads TGTGCCAGCAGCGAGACCCTATCGATCAGAAGCACAGATACGCAGTATTTT. Its protein product is CASSETLSIRSTDTQYF.

The chain recombines TRBV13 with TRBJ1-3; D is unresolved. Germline V lookup: CDR1 PRHDT, CDR2 FYEKMQ (reference sequence). The V end was cut by 9 bases, the J end by 0 bases, with 15 bases between. The CDR3 has 15 residues. This CDR3 reads CASNALGNSGNTIYF. The CDR3 DNA reads TGTGCCAGTAATGCCCTTGGAAACTCTGGAAACACCATATATTTT.

This clone was found once. The genes are TRBV9 and TRBJ2-1; 8 nucleotides agree with TRBD2. Germline CDR1 and CDR2: SGDLS and YYNGEE. V was clipped by 4 bases and J by 6 bases; unmatched bases: 9. The CDR3 has 15 amino acids. The CDR3 loop reads CASSISGVISNEQFF. The CDR3 bases are TGTGCCAGCAGCATTAGCGGGGTAATATCCAATGAGCAGTTCTTC.

The chain links TRBV5-1 to TRBJ1-3; D is unresolved. The germline gives CDR1 SGHRS, CDR2 YFSETQ. The length of the CDR3 is 18 residues. Trimming shortened V by 0 bases and J by 0 bases, and 16 bases separated the two germline ends. CDR3: CASSLAGGTLSSGNTIYF. In DNA form, the CDR3 reads TGCGCCAGCAGCTTGGCCGGAGGCACTCTGAGCTCTGGAAACACCATATATTTT.

The chain couples TRBV28 to TRBJ2-1; D uncertain. The ends were cut back, 3 bases at V and 0 bases at J, with 9 bases in the middle. Germline CDR1 MDHEN, CDR2 SYDVKM. The CDR3 runs 15 residues. For the CDR3, the DNA is TGTGCCAGCAGTTTTGCAGGCACCTCCTACAATGAGCAGTTCTTC. Translated: CASSFAGTSYNEQFF.

The rearrangement links TRBV29-1 to TRBJ2-5, with D maybe TRBD1 (5 bases). Germline loops: CDR1 SQVTM, CDR2 ANQGSEA. The CDR3 runs to 13 residues. Trimming removed 5 bases from V and 10 bases from J, with 20 bases in between. CDR3 region: CSVRQSGSLFQYF. The CDR3 region has the DNA TGCAGCGTTCGCCAATCAGGGTCTCTGTTCCAGTACTTC.

The chain is built from TRBV24-1 and TRBJ2-1; D call uncertain. V lost 6 bases and J lost 2, with 10 bases in between. Germline CDR1 reads KGHDR; CDR2 reads SFDVKD. The CDR3 is made up of 14 amino acids. The CDR3 sequence: CATSRPPPYNEQFF. The CDR3, as DNA: TGTGCCACCAGTAGACCTCCTCCCTACAATGAGCAGTTCTTC.

The chain combines TRBV11-3 with TRBJ1-6; 8 positions match TRBD1. The CDR3 runs to 14 residues. Germline V gene sequence: CDR1 SGHNT, CDR2 YENEEA. The trim removed 5 bases at V and 10 bases at J, leaving 7 bases unmatched. CDR3 nucleotide sequence: TGTGCCAGCAGCCCGGACAGGGAAGGGTCACCCCTCCACTTT. This encodes CASSPDREGSPLHF.

This chain links TRBV3-1 (or the pseudogene TRBV3-2) with TRBJ1-5, with D unclear. The germline V and J ends were trimmed by 1 base and 7 bases, with 11 bases remaining between them. The CDR3 runs 14 residues. Germline-derived CDR1 and CDR2 are LGHDT and YNNKEL (reference sequence). The CDR3 reads CASSQVEGGQPQHF. CDR3 coding DNA: TGTGCCAGCAGCCAAGTTGAAGGCGGCCAGCCCCAGCATTTT.

The rearrangement uses TRBV5-6 and TRBJ1-2; D unclear. The V and J ends lost 2 bases and 7 bases respectively, with 6 bases between them. CDR3 size: 11 residues. Looked up from germline, CDR1 is SGHDT and CDR2 is YYEEEE. The CDR3 DNA reads TGTGCCAGCAGCTTAGGATTTGGCTACACCTTC. Encoded protein: CASSLGFGYTF.

The V and J genes are TRBV6-2 or TRBV6-3 and TRBJ2-7; D might be TRBD2 (5 bases). Trimming took off 4 bases at V and 11 bases at J, with 18 bases between the two ends. CDR3 length equals 13 residues. Germline values: CDR1 MNHEY, CDR2 SVGEGT. The CDR3 DNA is TGTGCCAGCAGTTTCTCTAGAGAGGGTGAGGAGTACTTC. Protein sequence: CASSFSREGEEYF.

In its sample, this clone was seen a few times. J is TRBJ1-3 and V is TRBV11-2; D is possibly TRBD1 (5 bases). V lost 1 base and J lost 7, with 11 bases in between. Germline loops: CDR1 SGHAT, CDR2 FQNNGV. The CDR3 is 14 residues long. The CDR3 nucleotides read TGTGCCAGCAGCTTAGGGGGGTTTCGGAACACCATATATTTT. Its protein is CASSLGGFRNTIYF.

The V gene is TRBV5-4, the J gene TRBJ2-3; D unclear. The CDR3 loop spans 13 amino acids. V was shortened by 3 bases and J by 7 bases, with 12 bases between the two germline ends. Germline V CDR1 and CDR2: SGHNT, YYREEE (reference sequence). The CDR3 reads CASSSDPTHTQYF. CDR3 in DNA: TGTGCCAGCAGCTCCGATCCTACACATACGCAGTATTTT.